This T cell receptor (beta chain) was sequenced for a study of cytomegalovirus exposure and HLA in healthy donors. The validation cohort, a group of under 150 subjects, included the donors and was separate from the roughly 670-subject first cohort. Only a few counts were recorded for this clone. Its antigen is still unknown. Study-level results: That first-cohort TCR clusters tended to co-occur in the roughly 130 validation repertoires was found in a later analysis.

This CDR3 spans 18 amino acids. Per the germline V gene, CDR1 is MNHEY and CDR2 is SMNVEV (reference sequence). The ends lost 1 base at V and 1 base at J; junction bases unmatched: 11. Profiled with immunoSEQ multiplex PCR; TCRdb holds only in-frame clones, not every one. The data contain 150,000 to 200,000 clones, more than 75% of them singletons. Sample: PBMCs. The receptor comes from a man aged 18 to 30 in good health and CMV-seropositive. The J gene is TRBJ2-7, the V gene TRBV27; 9 nucleotides match TRBD1. CDR3 amino acids: CASSLFRIQGASSYEQYF. The CDR3 bases are TGTGCCAGCAGTTTATTTCGGATACAGGGGGCAAGTTCCTACGAGCAGTACTTC.